Following are 3 T cell receptor beta chains from one sample sequenced in a study of CD8+CD57+ T cells in acquired aplastic anemia. In patients chosen for sequencing, flow cytometry had shown CD8+CD57+ cell expansion. Both TCR beta VDJ combination and CDR3 sequence profiling were carried out. Genomic DNA was the template for this profiling. MiXCR, run by TCRdb on the reads, gives a single entry per CDR3 protein. The sample carries a few hundred thousand distinct CDR3 sequences, roughly 82% recorded once. Material for sequencing was sorted CD4+, CD8+, or CD8+CD57+ T cells (not recorded which) from PBMCs. The receptors were sampled from a human donor with aplastic anemia.

A single count supports this clonotype. One end of the junction varies from germline; a read error may be responsible. This sequence joins TRBV15 and TRBJ1-1; D not certain. Germline V gives CDR1 LNHNV, CDR2 YYDKDF (reference sequence). The CDR3 spans 14 residues. This CDR3 reads CATSKDIMNEAPYF. CDR3 nucleotide sequence: TGTGCCACCAGCAAAGACATCATGAACGAGGCCCCTTACTTT.

Comment on this clonotype: Relative to the germline gene, one junction end is altered; a read error may explain this. The chain combines TRBV12-3 or TRBV12-4 with TRBJ2-3; D may be TRBD1 (5 bases). There are 14 residues in the CDR3. The CDR3 sequence: CASRQASEPQHQGF. The CDR3 coding sequence is TGTGCCAGCAGACAGGCTAGTGAGCCCCAGCATCAGGGTTTT.

This clonotype was seen at least ten times. The V and J genes are TRBV27 and TRBJ1-1; 7 bases fit TRBD1. The CDR3 has 12 amino acids. The germline CDR1 and CDR2 sequences are MNHEY and SMNVEV (reference sequence). The ends lost 4 bases at V and 7 bases at J; junction bases unmatched: 3. CDR3 protein: CASSSTGNEAFF. The CDR3 DNA is TGTGCCAGCAGTTCGACAGGGAATGAAGCTTTCTTT.